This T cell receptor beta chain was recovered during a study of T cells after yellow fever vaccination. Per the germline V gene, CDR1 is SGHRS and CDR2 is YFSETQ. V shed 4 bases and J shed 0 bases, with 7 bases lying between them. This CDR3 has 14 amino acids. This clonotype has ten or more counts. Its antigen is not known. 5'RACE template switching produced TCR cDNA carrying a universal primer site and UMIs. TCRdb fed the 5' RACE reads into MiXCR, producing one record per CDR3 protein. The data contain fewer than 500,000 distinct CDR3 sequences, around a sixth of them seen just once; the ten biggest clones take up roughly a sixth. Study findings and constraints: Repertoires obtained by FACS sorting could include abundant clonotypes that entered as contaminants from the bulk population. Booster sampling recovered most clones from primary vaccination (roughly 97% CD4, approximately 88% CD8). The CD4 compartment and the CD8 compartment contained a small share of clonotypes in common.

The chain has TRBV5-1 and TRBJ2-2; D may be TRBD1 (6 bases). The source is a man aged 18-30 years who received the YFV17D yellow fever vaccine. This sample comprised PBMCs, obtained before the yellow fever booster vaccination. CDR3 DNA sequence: TGCGCCAGCAGCGCAGGGGCGAACACCGGGGAGCTGTTTTTT. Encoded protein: CASSAGANTGELFF.